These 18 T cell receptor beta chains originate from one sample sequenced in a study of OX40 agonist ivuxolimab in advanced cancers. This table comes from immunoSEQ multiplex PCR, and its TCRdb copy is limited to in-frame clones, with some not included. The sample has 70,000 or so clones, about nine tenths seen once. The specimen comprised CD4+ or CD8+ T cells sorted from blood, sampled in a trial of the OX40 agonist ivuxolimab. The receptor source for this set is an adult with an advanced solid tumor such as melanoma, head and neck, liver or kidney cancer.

CDR3 in amino acids: CASSPLSGDGNQPQHF. The CDR3 DNA sequence: TGTGCCAGCTCACCACTCTCAGGGGATGGCAATCAGCCCCAGCATTTT. The V gene is TRBV18, the J gene TRBJ1-5; D perhaps matches TRBD1 (6 bases). From germline, CDR1 is KGHSH and CDR2 LQKENI. The CDR3 sequence is 16 residues long. V shed 1 base and J shed 2 bases, with 12 bases lying between them.

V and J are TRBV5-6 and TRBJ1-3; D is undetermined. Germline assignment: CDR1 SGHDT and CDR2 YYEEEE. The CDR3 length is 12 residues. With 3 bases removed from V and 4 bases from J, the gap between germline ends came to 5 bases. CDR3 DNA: TGTGCCAGCAGCTCCCAGGGAAACACCATATATTTT. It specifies CASSSQGNTIYF.

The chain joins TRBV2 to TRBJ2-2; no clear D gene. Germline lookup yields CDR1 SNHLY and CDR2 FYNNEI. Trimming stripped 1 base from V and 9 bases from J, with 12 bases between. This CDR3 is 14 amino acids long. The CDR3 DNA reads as TGTGCCAGCAGTGAAGGCAGCCCCGTCCGGGAGCTGTTTTTT. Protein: CASSEGSPVRELFF. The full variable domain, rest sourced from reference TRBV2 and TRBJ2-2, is EPEVTQTPSHQVTQMGQEVILRCVPISNHLYFYWYRQILGQKVEFLVSFYNNEISEKSEIFDDQFSVERPDGSNFTLKIRSTKLEDSAMYFCASSEGSPVRELFFGEGSRLTVL.

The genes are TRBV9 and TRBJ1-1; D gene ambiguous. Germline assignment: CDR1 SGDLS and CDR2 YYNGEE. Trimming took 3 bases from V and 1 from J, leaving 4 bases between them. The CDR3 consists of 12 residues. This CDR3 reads CASSAQNTEAFF. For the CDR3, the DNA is TGTGCCAGCAGCGCTCAGAACACTGAAGCTTTCTTT.

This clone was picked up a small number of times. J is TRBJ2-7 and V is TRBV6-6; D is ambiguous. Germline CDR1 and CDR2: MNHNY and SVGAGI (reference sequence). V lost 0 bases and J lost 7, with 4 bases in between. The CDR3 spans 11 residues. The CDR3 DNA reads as TGTGCCAGCAGTTACTCCGGGGAGCAGTACTTC. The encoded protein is CASSYSGEQYF.

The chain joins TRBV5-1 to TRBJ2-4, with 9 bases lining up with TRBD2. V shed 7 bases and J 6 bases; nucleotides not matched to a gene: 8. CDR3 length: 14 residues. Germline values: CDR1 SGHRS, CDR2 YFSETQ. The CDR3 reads CASASGEGVNIQYF. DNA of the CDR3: TGCGCCAGCGCTAGCGGGGAGGGAGTAAACATTCAGTACTTC.

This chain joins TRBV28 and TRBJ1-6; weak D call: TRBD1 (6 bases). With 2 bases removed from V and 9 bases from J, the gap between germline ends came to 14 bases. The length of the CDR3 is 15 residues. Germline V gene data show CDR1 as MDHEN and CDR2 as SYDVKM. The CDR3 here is CASSLRITGTSPLHF. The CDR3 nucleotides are TGTGCCAGCAGTTTACGGATTACAGGGACTTCACCCCTCCACTTT. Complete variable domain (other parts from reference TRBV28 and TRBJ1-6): DVKVTQSSRYLVKRTGEKVFLECVQDMDHENMFWYRQDPGLGLRLIYFSYDVKMKEKGDIPEGYSVSREKKERFSLILESASTNQTSMYLCASSLRITGTSPLHFGNGTRLTVT.

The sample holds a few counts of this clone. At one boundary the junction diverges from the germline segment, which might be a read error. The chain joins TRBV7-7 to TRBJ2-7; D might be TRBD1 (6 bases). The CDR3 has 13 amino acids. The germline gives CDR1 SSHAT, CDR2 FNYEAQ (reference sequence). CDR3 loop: CASSPATQGEQYF. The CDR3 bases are TGTGCTAGCAGCCCCGCCACCCAGGGGGAGCAGTACTTC. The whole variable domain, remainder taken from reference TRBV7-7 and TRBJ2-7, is GAGVSQSPRYKVTKRGQDVTLRCDPISSHATLYWYQQALGQGPEFLTYFNYEAQPDKSGLPSDRFSAERPEGSISTLTIQRTEQRDSAMYRCASSPATQGEQYFGPGTRLTVT.

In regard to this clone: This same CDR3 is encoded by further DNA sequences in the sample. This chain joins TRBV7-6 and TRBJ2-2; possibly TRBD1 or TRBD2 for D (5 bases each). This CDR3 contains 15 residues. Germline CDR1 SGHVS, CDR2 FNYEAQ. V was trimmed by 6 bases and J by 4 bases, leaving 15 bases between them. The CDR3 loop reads CASSHTSGGTGELFF. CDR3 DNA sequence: TGTGCCAGCAGTCATACTAGTGGGGGCACCGGGGAGCTGTTTTTT.

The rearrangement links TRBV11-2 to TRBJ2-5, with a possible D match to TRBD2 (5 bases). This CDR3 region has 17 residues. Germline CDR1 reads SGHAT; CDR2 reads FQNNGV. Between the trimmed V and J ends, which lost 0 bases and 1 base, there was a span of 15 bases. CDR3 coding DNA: TGTGCCAGCAGCTTAGAATCCGGCCGGCGGGTCCAAGAGACCCAGTACTTC. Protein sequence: CASSLESGRRVQETQYF.

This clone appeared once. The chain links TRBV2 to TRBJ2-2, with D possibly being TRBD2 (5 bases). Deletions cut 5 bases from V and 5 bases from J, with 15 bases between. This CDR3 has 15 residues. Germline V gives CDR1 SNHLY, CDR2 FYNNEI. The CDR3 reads CASSFPGVRTGELFF. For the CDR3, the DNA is TGTGCCAGCAGTTTCCCCGGGGTCAGGACCGGGGAGCTGTTTTTT.

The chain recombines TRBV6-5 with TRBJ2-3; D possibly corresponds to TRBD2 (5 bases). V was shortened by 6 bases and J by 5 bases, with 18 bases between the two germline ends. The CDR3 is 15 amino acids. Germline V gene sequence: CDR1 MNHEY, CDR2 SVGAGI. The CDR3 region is CASSIRGFGKDTQYF. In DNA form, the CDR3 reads TGTGCCAGCAGCATACGGGGATTTGGGAAAGATACGCAGTATTTT.

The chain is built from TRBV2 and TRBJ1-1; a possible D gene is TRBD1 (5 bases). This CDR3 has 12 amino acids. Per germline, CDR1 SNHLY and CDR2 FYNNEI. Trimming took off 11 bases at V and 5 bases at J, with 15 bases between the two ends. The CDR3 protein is CASIRGETEAFF. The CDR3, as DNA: TGTGCCTCCATCCGGGGGGAGACTGAAGCTTTCTTT.

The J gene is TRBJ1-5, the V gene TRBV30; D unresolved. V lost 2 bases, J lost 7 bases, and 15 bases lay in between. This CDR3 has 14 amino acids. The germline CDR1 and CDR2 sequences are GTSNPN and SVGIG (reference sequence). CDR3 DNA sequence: TGTGCCTGGAGTCCGGGAGCGGGGAACCAGCCCCAGCATTTT. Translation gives CAWSPGAGNQPQHF. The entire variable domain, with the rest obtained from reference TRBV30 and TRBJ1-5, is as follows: SQTIHQWPATLVQPVGSPLSLECTVEGTSNPNLYWYRQAAGRGLQLLFYSVGIGQISSEVPQNLSASRPQDRQFILSSKKLLLSDSGFYLCAWSPGAGNQPQHFGDGTRLSIL.

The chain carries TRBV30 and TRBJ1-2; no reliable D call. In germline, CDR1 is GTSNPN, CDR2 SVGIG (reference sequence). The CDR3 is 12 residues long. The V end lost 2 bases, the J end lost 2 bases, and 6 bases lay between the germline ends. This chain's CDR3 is CAWSPGNYGYTF. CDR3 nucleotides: TGTGCCTGGAGTCCCGGGAACTATGGCTACACCTTC.

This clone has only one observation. The CDR3 spells CASSPRDRQANTEAFF. The CDR3 DNA is TGCGCCAGCAGTCCCAGAGATAGACAGGCGAACACTGAAGCTTTCTTT. The chain employs TRBV23-1 and TRBJ1-1; the D gene is possibly TRBD1 (6 bases). TRBV23-1 is an ORF, and what it does is uncertain. V was cut by 4 bases and J by 1 base, with 16 bases left in between. The CDR3 totals 16 residues.

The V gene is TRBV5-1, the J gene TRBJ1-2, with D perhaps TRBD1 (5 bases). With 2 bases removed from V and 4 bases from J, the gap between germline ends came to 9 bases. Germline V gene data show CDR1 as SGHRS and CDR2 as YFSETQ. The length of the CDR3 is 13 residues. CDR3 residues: CASSFGDGYGYTF. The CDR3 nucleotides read TGCGCCAGCAGCTTTGGGGACGGCTATGGCTACACCTTC.

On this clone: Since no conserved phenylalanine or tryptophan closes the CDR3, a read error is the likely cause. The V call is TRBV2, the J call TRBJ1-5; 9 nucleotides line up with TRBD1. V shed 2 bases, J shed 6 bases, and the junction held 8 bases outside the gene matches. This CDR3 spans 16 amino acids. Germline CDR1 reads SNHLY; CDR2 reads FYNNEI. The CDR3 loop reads CASSELGQGPGQPQHS. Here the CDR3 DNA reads TGTGCCAGCAGTGAACTGGGACAGGGCCCAGGTCAGCCCCAGCATTCT.